Each of the 18 T cell receptor beta chains below was sequenced from the same sample in a study of blood T cell repertoires in COVID-19. The data were produced by immunoSEQ multiplex PCR, yet TCRdb's version contains in-frame clones alone and is incomplete. The sample gives roughly 250,000 clones, approximately 86% of which show up once; approximately 7.9% is in the top ten. Sequenced input: peripheral blood. Source of these receptors: a man aged 55 to 70 who had recovered from COVID-19.

The genes are TRBV24-1 and TRBJ2-7; possible D gene TRBD2, 5 bases. The CDR3 loop spans 13 amino acids. V lost 1 base to trimming and J lost 5 bases, with 8 bases between them. Germline V lookup: CDR1 KGHDR, CDR2 SFDVKD. The CDR3, as DNA: TGTGCCACCAGTGATTTTCCCGGGAACGAGCAGTACTTC. Residues: CATSDFPGNEQYF.

This CDR3 reads CASSKETGPISEYQETQYF. In DNA, the CDR3 is TGTGCCAGCAGCAAAGAGACAGGGCCTATATCCGAGTACCAAGAGACCCAGTACTTC. The V gene is TRBV21-1, the J gene TRBJ2-5; the DNA was not used to check the table's D call, TRBD1. TRBV21-1 is recorded as a pseudogene. This CDR3 region has 19 residues.

The V call is TRBV3-1 (or the pseudogene TRBV3-2), the J call TRBJ2-3; 8 nucleotides align to TRBD2. Trimming at V came to 1 base and at J to 6 bases, leaving 6 bases not matched to a gene. This CDR3 has 15 residues. Germline V gene lookup returns CDR1 LGHDT and CDR2 YNNKEL (reference sequence). The CDR3 reads CASSQVAAGVDTQYF. CDR3 DNA: TGTGCCAGCAGCCAAGTAGCAGCGGGGGTGGATACGCAGTATTTT.

This clone was recorded a few times. This sequence joins TRBV21-1 and TRBJ2-7; the table's D call, TRBD1, has no DNA check behind it. TRBV21-1 is a listed pseudogene. The CDR3 consists of 15 residues. CDR3 protein: CASSKTTGTFYEQYV. In nucleotides, the CDR3 is TGTGCCAGCAGCAAGACGACAGGGACTTTTTACGAGCAGTACGTC.

The sample holds one count of this clone. The CDR3 DNA reads as TGTGCCAGTAGTAGGAGGGCCGGGACAGCAAGCTCCTACGAGCAGTACTTC. This gives the protein CASSRRAGTASSYEQYF. The rearrangement uses TRBV19 and TRBJ2-7; tentatively, D is TRBD1 (7 bases). Per the germline V gene, CDR1 is LNHDA and CDR2 is SQIVND (reference sequence). This CDR3 has 17 residues. The V end was cut by 4 bases, the J end by 0 bases, with 19 bases between.

This chain connects TRBV19 to TRBJ2-7; D is perhaps TRBD2 (6 bases). V lost 3 bases and J lost 1, with 22 bases in between. Germline V lookup: CDR1 LNHDA, CDR2 SQIVND (reference sequence). The CDR3 contains 18 residues. CDR3 bases: TGTGCCAGTAGTATCGACATCCCGTCGGGAGCGTATTCCTACGAGCAGTACTTC. It is translated as CASSIDIPSGAYSYEQYF.

The V gene is TRBV21-1, the J gene TRBJ2-7; the table's D call, TRBD1, has no DNA check behind it. TRBV21-1 is reported as a pseudogene. The CDR3 extends over 13 amino acids. This chain's CDR3 is CASSRDRGCEQYV. CDR3 coding DNA: TGTGCCAGCAGCAGGGACAGGGGGTGCGAGCAGTACGTC.

The chain links TRBV19 to TRBJ1-1; 10 bases fit TRBD1. The CDR3 is 17 residues long. Germline V CDR1 and CDR2: LNHDA, SQIVND (reference sequence). The V gene end was trimmed by 4 bases and the J gene end by 1 base; junction bases not matched to a gene: 9. CDR3 protein: CASSSPDRGRRNTEAFF. As DNA, the CDR3 is TGTGCCAGTAGTAGCCCGGACAGGGGGAGGAGGAACACTGAAGCTTTCTTT.

The V and J genes are TRBV24-1 and TRBJ2-1; TRBD1 aligns across 7 bases. Looked up from germline, CDR1 is KGHDR and CDR2 is SFDVKD. After removal of 5 bases from V and 9 bases from J, the junction contained 12 bases not matched to a gene. This CDR3 is built from 15 residues. CDR3 sequence reads: CATSGLTTGRSEQFF. The CDR3 DNA sequence: TGTGCCACCAGTGGCCTTACGACAGGGCGCAGTGAGCAGTTCTTC.

This chain links TRBV3-1 (or the pseudogene TRBV3-2) with TRBJ1-2; D remains unclear. Germline CDR1 LGHDT, CDR2 YNNKEL (reference sequence). CDR3 length equals 12 residues. The V end was cut by 8 bases, the J end by 3 bases, with 10 bases between. CDR3: CASGYGDYGYTF. DNA of the CDR3: TGTGCCAGCGGTTACGGGGACTATGGCTACACCTTC.

The gene calls are TRBV6-5 and TRBJ1-2, with D perhaps matching TRBD1 (5 bases). This CDR3 has 12 residues. The V gene's germline CDR1 is MNHEY and CDR2 SVGAGI. V shed 8 bases and J shed 5 bases, with 12 bases lying between them. This CDR3 reads CASFLQGYGYTF. In DNA, the CDR3 is TGTGCCAGCTTTCTCCAGGGTTATGGCTACACCTTC.

This chain uses TRBV15 with TRBJ1-3; TRBD1 matches 8 bases. The CDR3 extends over 14 amino acids. The V gene end was trimmed by 5 bases and the J gene end by 4 bases; junction bases not matched to a gene: 4. Germline CDR1 LNHNV, CDR2 YYDKDF (reference sequence). CDR3 sequence: CATSLRGRGNTIYF. The DNA of the CDR3 is TGTGCCACCAGCCTCAGGGGGCGAGGAAACACCATATATTTT.

The CDR3 nucleotides are TGTGCCACCAGTGATTTGCGACAGGGCCCTGAAATAGATACGCAGTATTTT. Translation: CATSDLRQGPEIDTQYF. This sequence joins TRBV24-1 and TRBJ2-3; 7 nucleotides align to TRBD1. V lost 0 bases, J lost 5 bases, and 10 bases stayed unmatched. The length of the CDR3 is 17 residues. The germline gives CDR1 KGHDR, CDR2 SFDVKD.

This chain links TRBV28 with TRBJ1-1, with 12 bases that match TRBD1. The CDR3 contains 18 residues. After removal of 5 bases from V and 6 bases from J, the junction contained 16 bases not matched to a gene. Germline CDR1 reads MDHEN; CDR2 reads SYDVKM. CDR3 loop: CASSKNPGTGGFVAEAFF. The DNA of the CDR3 is TGTGCCAGCAGTAAAAACCCCGGGACAGGGGGCTTCGTAGCTGAAGCTTTCTTT.

Turning to this clone: Other DNA sequences in this sample translate to the same CDR3. This chain's CDR3 is CASSLAGGTNEKLFF. The DNA for the CDR3 is TGCGCCAGCAGCTTGGCCGGGGGAACTAATGAAAAACTGTTTTTT. This chain uses TRBV5-1 with TRBJ1-4, with a tentative D call TRBD1 (5 bases). This CDR3 contains 15 residues. Per germline, CDR1 SGHRS and CDR2 YFSETQ. V lost 0 bases to trimming and J lost 1 base, with 7 bases between them. Full variable domain (missing parts from reference TRBV5-1 and TRBJ1-4): KAGVTQTPRYLIKTRGQQVTLSCSPISGHRSVSWYQQTPGQGLQFLFEYFSETQRNKGNFPGRFSGRQFSNSRSEMNVSTLELGDSALYLCASSLAGGTNEKLFFGSGTQLSVL.

In DNA, the CDR3 is TGTGCCACCAGCAGAGACTACGTGGAGACCCAGTACTTC. Protein sequence: CATSRDYVETQYF. This chain joins TRBV15 and TRBJ2-5; D uncertain. The CDR3 contains 13 residues. The germline V gene has CDR1 LNHNV and CDR2 YYDKDF (reference sequence). Trimming stripped 0 bases from V and 5 bases from J, with 7 bases between.

The gene calls are TRBV19 and TRBJ2-5; no definite D call. Germline lookup yields CDR1 LNHDA and CDR2 SQIVND (reference sequence). Trimming pared 5 bases from V and 5 bases from J, leaving 6 bases between. CDR3 length: 11 residues. In nucleotides, the CDR3 is TGTGCCAGTAGTCAGTGGGAGACCCAGTACTTC. Translated, it gives CASSQWETQYF.

This clone was recorded a few times. The V and J genes are TRBV11-2 and TRBJ2-3, with D tentatively TRBD2 (6 bases). This CDR3 has 15 amino acids. Germline loops: CDR1 SGHAT, CDR2 FQNNGV. With 5 bases removed from V and 2 bases from J, the gap between germline ends came to 14 bases. CDR3 region: CASSPGGPYTDTQYF. The DNA of the CDR3 is TGTGCCAGCAGCCCCGGGGGACCCTACACAGATACGCAGTATTTT.